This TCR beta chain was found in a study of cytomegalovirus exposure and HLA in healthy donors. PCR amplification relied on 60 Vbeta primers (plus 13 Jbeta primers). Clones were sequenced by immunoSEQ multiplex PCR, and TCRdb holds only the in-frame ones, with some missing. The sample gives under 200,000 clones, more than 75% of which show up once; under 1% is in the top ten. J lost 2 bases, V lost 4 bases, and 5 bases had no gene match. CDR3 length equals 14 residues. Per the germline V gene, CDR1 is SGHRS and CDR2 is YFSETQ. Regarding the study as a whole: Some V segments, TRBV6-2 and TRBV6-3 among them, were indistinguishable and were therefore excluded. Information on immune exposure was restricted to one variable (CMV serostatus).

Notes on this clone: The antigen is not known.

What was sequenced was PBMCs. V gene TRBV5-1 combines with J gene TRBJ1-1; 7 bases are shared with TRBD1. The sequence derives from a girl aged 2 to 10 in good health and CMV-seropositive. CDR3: CASSPGQYNTEAFF. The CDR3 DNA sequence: TGCGCCAGCAGCCCGGGACAGTACAACACTGAAGCTTTCTTT.